This entry lists 7 T cell receptor beta chains sequenced from one sample in a study of cytomegalovirus exposure and HLA in healthy donors (dated by TCRdb to 2016 to 2017). Libraries were made using the immunoSEQ multiplex PCR assay. A mixture of 60 forward primers for TCR Vbeta segments and 13 reverse primers for TCR Jbeta segments was used in the multiplex PCR. TCRdb re-hosts the immuneACCESS table, in-frame sequences only. Its copies lack some clones; in the studies checked, an unresolved V gene accounts for under half of them, and the cause for the rest is not known. Across this sample there are over 150,000 clones, with approximately 83% seen only once. Of the sample, 0.098% is held by the ten largest clones. Sequences were obtained from PBMCs. These receptors originate from a boy aged 2 to 10 in good health and CMV-seronegative.

The chain links TRBV2 to TRBJ1-2, with 7 positions matching TRBD1. V lost 7 bases and J lost 6; bases outside the gene matches: 8. The CDR3 has 13 amino acids. Germline values: CDR1 SNHLY, CDR2 FYNNEI. The CDR3 DNA reads as TGTGCCAGCACGGGACAGAGGGGCGATGGCTACACCTTC. It is translated as CASTGQRGDGYTF.

This rearrangement joins TRBV7-9 to TRBJ2-1, with D unclear. Deletions cut 8 bases from V and 6 bases from J, with 5 bases between. The CDR3 is made up of 10 amino acids. In germline, CDR1 is SEHNR, CDR2 FQNEAQ (reference sequence). Here the CDR3 reads CASGGNEQFF. The CDR3 nucleotides read TGTGCCAGCGGCGGCAATGAGCAGTTCTTC.

The chain uses TRBV6-5 and TRBJ1-2; possibly TRBD1 for D (5 bases). V was clipped by 6 bases and J by 8 bases, with 19 bases between them. The CDR3 is made up of 14 amino acids. Germline V gene data show CDR1 as MNHEY and CDR2 as SVGAGI. DNA for the CDR3: TGTGCCAGCAGCGAGGGCGGGGCCCGGCGGGGCTACACCTTC. Amino acids: CASSEGGARRGYTF.

The chain links TRBV29-1 to TRBJ2-5; 8 positions agree with TRBD2. The germline CDR1 and CDR2 sequences are SQVTM and ANQGSEA. J was trimmed by 5 bases and V by 6 bases; bases with no gene match: 5. This CDR3 comprises 12 residues. CDR3 sequence reads: CSVLGGGETQYF. Written as DNA, the CDR3 is TGCAGCGTGCTGGGCGGGGGGGAGACCCAGTACTTC.

The chain links TRBV4-3 to TRBJ2-3, with D perhaps TRBD2 (7 bases). The CDR3 sequence is 16 residues long. Between the trimmed V and J ends, which lost 3 bases and 1 base, there was a span of 14 bases. Germline loops: CDR1 LGHNA, CDR2 YSLEER. CDR3 nucleotides: TGCGCCAGCAGCCAGACGCGGGGGCCCGGCACAGATACGCAGTATTTT. Its protein is CASSQTRGPGTDTQYF.

The chain is built from TRBV19 and TRBJ2-5; 13 nucleotides line up with TRBD2. Germline CDR1 LNHDA, CDR2 SQIVND (reference sequence). The CDR3 runs to 16 residues. J gave up 3 bases and V 7 bases, and 8 bases lay outside the gene matches. Here the CDR3 reads CASMRTSGGAEETQYF. The CDR3 DNA follows: TGTGCCAGTATGCGAACTAGCGGGGGGGCCGAAGAGACCCAGTACTTC.

The V gene is TRBV5-1, the J gene TRBJ1-2; TRBD1 agrees at 10 bases. The CDR3 contains 15 residues. V shed 0 bases and J 7 bases; nucleotides not matched to a gene: 6. Germline V gene lookup returns CDR1 SGHRS and CDR2 YFSETQ. The CDR3 protein is CASSLGDRGLGGYTF. CDR3 bases: TGCGCCAGCAGCTTGGGGGACAGGGGATTGGGTGGCTACACCTTC.